The 28 T cell receptor beta chains below come from one sample, sequenced in a study of control samples from healthy donors and cancer patients. TCRdb's copy holds only in-frame clones and misses some; the assay was immunoSEQ multiplex PCR. The data show around 110,000 clones, with 80% to 90% seen just once and 1.1% held by the top ten. Material: PBMCs. The receptors here all came from a woman between 45 and 60 years old with colorectal cancer.

The gene calls are TRBV25-1 and TRBJ2-6; weak D call: TRBD1 (5 bases). V was trimmed by 3 bases and J by 4 bases, leaving 16 bases between them. Germline loops: CDR1 MGHDK, CDR2 SYGVNS. The CDR3 totals 17 residues. The CDR3 sequence: CASSDPRALLGANVLTF. CDR3 nucleotides: TGTGCCAGCAGTGATCCCAGGGCACTGCTCGGGGCCAACGTCCTGACTTTC. The full variable domain, completed using reference TRBV25-1 and TRBJ2-6, is EADIYQTPRYLVIGTGKKITLECSQTMGHDKMYWYQQDPGMELHLIHYSYGVNSTEKGDLSSESTVSRIRTEHFPLTLESARPSHTSQYLCASSDPRALLGANVLTFGAGSRLTVL.

The V call is TRBV11-3, the J call TRBJ2-2; 7 nucleotides align to TRBD2. V shed 6 bases, J shed 0 bases, and the junction held 10 bases outside the gene matches. The CDR3 consists of 17 residues. Germline V CDR1 and CDR2: SGHNT, YENEEA. The CDR3: CASSQGGTNTNTGELFF. DNA of the CDR3: TGTGCCAGCAGTCAGGGAGGGACTAACACGAACACCGGGGAGCTGTTTTTT.

This chain connects TRBV5-5 to TRBJ1-2; a possible D gene is TRBD1 (6 bases). V was cut by 0 bases and J by 6 bases, with 15 bases left in between. CDR1 is SGHKS and CDR2 is YYEKEE in the germline V gene (reference sequence). The CDR3 has 15 amino acids. CDR3 nucleotide sequence: TGTGCCAGCAGCTTGGGCCCTACAGGGATTCATGGCTACACCTTC. It encodes CASSLGPTGIHGYTF.

The chain couples TRBV5-5 to TRBJ1-1; a weak D match, TRBD1 (5 bases). There are 13 residues in the CDR3. Germline lookup yields CDR1 SGHKS and CDR2 YYEKEE (reference sequence). Trimming shortened V by 5 bases and J by 4 bases, and 12 bases separated the two germline ends. The CDR3 loop reads CASSYSGSTEAFF. The CDR3 DNA reads TGTGCCAGCAGTTATTCAGGGAGCACTGAAGCTTTCTTT.

The rearrangement joins TRBV3-1 (or the pseudogene TRBV3-2) to TRBJ2-1; D perhaps matches TRBD2 (6 bases). V shed 2 bases and J shed 9 bases, with 20 bases lying between them. Germline CDR1 reads LGHDT; CDR2 reads YNNKEL (reference sequence). The CDR3 contains 16 residues. The CDR3 is CASSQFKTRRDGEQFF. The CDR3 nucleotides are TGTGCCAGCAGCCAATTCAAAACCCGGAGGGACGGTGAGCAGTTCTTC.

This clone was counted a single time. The chain has TRBV25-1 and TRBJ2-1; D may be TRBD1 or TRBD2 (6 bases each). Germline V gene sequence: CDR1 MGHDK, CDR2 SYGVNS. This CDR3 region has 13 residues. V lost 2 bases to trimming and J lost 12 bases, with 14 bases between them. The CDR3 DNA reads TGTGCCAGCAGTGAACACCCCGGGGGCGGGCAGTTCTTC. The encoded protein is CASSEHPGGGQFF.

This clone was counted a few times. The V gene is TRBV5-1, the J gene TRBJ2-1, with D perhaps matching TRBD1 (8 bases). Germline lookup yields CDR1 SGHRS and CDR2 YFSETQ. V gave up 3 bases and J gave up 3 bases, with 16 bases separating them. The CDR3 contains 16 residues. Here the CDR3 reads CASSSIYRGGYNEQFF. CDR3 DNA: TGCGCCAGCAGCTCTATATACAGGGGGGGCTACAATGAGCAGTTCTTC.

The chain's CDR3 is CASSQAGGTDTQYF. For the CDR3, the DNA is TGTGCCAGCAGCCAAGCGGGGGGCACAGATACGCAGTATTTT. The V gene is TRBV2, the J gene TRBJ2-3; TRBD2 matches 8 bases. Germline values: CDR1 SNHLY, CDR2 FYNNEI. J was trimmed by 1 base and V by 6 bases; bases with no gene match: 3. The CDR3 length is 14 residues.

The chain recombines TRBV7-6 with TRBJ2-5; D ambiguous. V gave up 5 bases and J gave up 5 bases, with 12 bases separating them. Germline V CDR1 and CDR2: SGHVS, FNYEAQ. The CDR3 is 13 amino acids. DNA for the CDR3: TGTGCCAGCAGCCTTAGACTGTTCGAGACCCAGTACTTC. Its protein is CASSLRLFETQYF.

The chain employs TRBV18 and TRBJ2-2, with D tentatively TRBD2 (5 bases). In germline, CDR1 is KGHSH, CDR2 LQKENI. The CDR3 extends over 15 amino acids. Trimming pared 0 bases from V and 1 base from J, leaving 6 bases between. CDR3 loop: CASSPPSGNTGELFF. The CDR3 DNA is TGTGCCAGCTCACCACCGAGCGGGAACACCGGGGAGCTGTTTTTT.

The chain carries TRBV29-1 and TRBJ2-5; D call uncertain. CDR3 length: 10 amino acids. CDR1 and CDR2 (germline): SQVTM, ANQGSEA. CDR3 sequence: CSAEEETQYF. As DNA, the CDR3 is TGCAGTGCGGAAGAGGAGACCCAGTACTTC.

The rearrangement uses TRBV27 and TRBJ2-7, with 7 bases aligning to TRBD1. Germline V gene sequence: CDR1 MNHEY, CDR2 SMNVEV (reference sequence). With V trimmed by 2 bases and J by 3 bases, 13 bases remained unmatched. The CDR3 has 17 residues. The CDR3 reads CASSLNGAGGIFYEQYF. DNA of the CDR3: TGTGCCAGCAGTTTAAATGGCGCAGGGGGTATTTTCTACGAGCAGTACTTC.

V is TRBV4-1 and J is TRBJ2-7, with TRBD1 as a possible D gene (6 bases). The germline gives CDR1 MGHRA, CDR2 YSYEKL. Between the trimmed V and J ends, which lost 2 bases and 3 bases, there was a span of 11 bases. This CDR3 is built from 14 residues. CDR3 bases: TGCGCCAGCAGCCAATACCACAGGGACTACGAGCAGTACTTC. This translates into CASSQYHRDYEQYF.

This rearrangement joins TRBV6-5 to TRBJ2-7, with TRBD1 matching 9 bases. J was trimmed by 6 bases and V by 10 bases; bases with no gene match: 13. The CDR3 length is 14 residues. Germline CDR1 reads MNHEY; CDR2 reads SVGAGI. The CDR3 DNA reads TGTGCCACCCAATCGGGGACAGGGACAGTCGAGCAGTACTTC. Protein sequence: CATQSGTGTVEQYF.

The chain combines TRBV5-1 with TRBJ2-2; D not resolved. This CDR3 is 14 amino acids long. Germline V gene sequence: CDR1 SGHRS, CDR2 YFSETQ. Between the trimmed V and J ends, which lost 1 base and 3 bases, there was a span of 7 bases. The CDR3 bases are TGCGCCAGCAGCTTGCTGGGTGACACCGGGGAGCTGTTTTTT. This encodes CASSLLGDTGELFF.

The V and J genes are TRBV6-5 and TRBJ2-5, with no clear D. The V end lost 5 bases, the J end lost 4 bases, and 14 bases lay between the germline ends. Germline V gene lookup returns CDR1 MNHEY and CDR2 SVGAGI. This CDR3 has 14 residues. This chain's CDR3 is CASSPISRSETQYF. CDR3 nucleotides: TGTGCCAGCAGTCCTATCAGTCGTTCAGAGACCCAGTACTTC.

This chain connects TRBV9 to TRBJ1-1; D unresolved. In germline, CDR1 is SGDLS, CDR2 YYNGEE. This CDR3 contains 14 residues. The V gene lost 4 bases and the J gene lost 0 bases, with 10 bases spanning the gap. The CDR3 reads CASSNSYMNTEAFF. CDR3 nucleotides: TGTGCCAGCAGCAATAGCTACATGAACACTGAAGCTTTCTTT.

The chain has TRBV5-1 and TRBJ1-3; the match to TRBD1 covers 7 bases. This CDR3 comprises 17 residues. The V and J ends lost 5 bases and 4 bases, in that order; junction bases with no gene match: 15. Germline CDR1 SGHRS, CDR2 YFSETQ. The CDR3 coding sequence is TGCGCCAGCAGAAGTTTTTTTGGTACAGGGGTAGGAAACACCATATATTTT. Protein: CASRSFFGTGVGNTIYF.

The chain recombines TRBV5-1 with TRBJ2-7, with 7 bases matching TRBD1. Trimming at V came to 0 bases and at J to 0 bases, leaving 3 bases not matched to a gene. The germline V gene encodes CDR1 SGHRS and CDR2 YFSETQ. The CDR3 covers 15 residues. CDR3 in DNA: TGCGCCAGCAGCTTGGGACAGGGAAACTCCTACGAGCAGTACTTC. Translated, it gives CASSLGQGNSYEQYF.

The gene calls are TRBV7-6 and TRBJ2-2, with D uncertain. Trimming took 4 bases from V and 2 from J, leaving 5 bases between them. The CDR3 sequence is 13 residues long. CDR1 SGHVS and CDR2 FNYEAQ come from the germline V gene. CDR3 protein: CASSSSNTGELFF. The CDR3 DNA sequence: TGTGCCAGCAGCTCCTCTAACACCGGGGAGCTGTTTTTT.

The chain joins TRBV6-6 to TRBJ1-2; maybe TRBD1 (5 bases). Trimming shortened V by 2 bases and J by 6 bases, and 19 bases separated the two germline ends. This CDR3 is 16 amino acids long. The germline V gene encodes CDR1 MNHNY and CDR2 SVGAGI (reference sequence). The CDR3 sequence: CASSYRLDQGADGYTF. In DNA form, the CDR3 reads TGTGCCAGCAGTTACCGACTCGACCAGGGAGCGGATGGCTACACCTTC.

This clone appeared a single time. The chain couples TRBV25-1 to TRBJ1-4, with D perhaps TRBD1 (6 bases). Germline lookup yields CDR1 MGHDK and CDR2 SYGVNS. The V end was cut by 4 bases, the J end by 7 bases, with 10 bases between. The CDR3 runs 13 residues. Here the CDR3 reads CASSVGGGEKLFF. In DNA form, the CDR3 reads TGTGCCAGCAGTGTAGGGGGAGGTGAAAAACTGTTTTTT.

A single count supports this clone. The chain recombines TRBV5-4 with TRBJ1-2; possibly TRBD1 for D (6 bases). The V gene's germline CDR1 is SGHNT and CDR2 YYREEE (reference sequence). Trimming stripped 10 bases from V and 2 bases from J, with 21 bases between. This CDR3 comprises 15 residues. Here the CDR3 reads CAGESQGLGNYGYTF. As DNA, the CDR3 is TGTGCCGGAGAATCACAGGGATTGGGGAACTATGGCTACACCTTC.

V and J are TRBV12-3 or TRBV12-4 and TRBJ1-3; D not resolved. V lost 6 bases and J 1 base, leaving 4 bases between the germline ends. CDR3 length equals 12 residues. The CDR3 DNA reads TGTGCCAGCAGCCCTTCTGGAAACACCATATATTTT. Encoded protein: CASSPSGNTIYF.

This chain uses TRBV30 with TRBJ2-6, with 7 bases that match TRBD2. This CDR3 has 17 amino acids. Germline values: CDR1 GTSNPN, CDR2 SVGIG (reference sequence). The junction had 8 bases not matched to a gene; V was cut back by 3 bases and J by 0 bases. CDR3 region: CAWSKRGFYSGANVLTF. CDR3 in DNA: TGTGCCTGGAGCAAGCGGGGATTTTACTCTGGGGCCAACGTCCTGACTTTC.

V usage is TRBV28 and J usage is TRBJ2-5, with a tentative D call TRBD1 (5 bases). Germline V lookup: CDR1 MDHEN, CDR2 SYDVKM. V was clipped by 6 bases and J by 2 bases, with 16 bases between them. This CDR3 has 15 residues. The DNA of the CDR3 is TGTGCCAGCAGCCCGCCCTCGGACATGCAAGAGACCCAGTACTTC. This translates into CASSPPSDMQETQYF.

This clone was counted a single time. The chain couples TRBV6-5 to TRBJ1-1, with 7 bases lining up with TRBD1. The V gene's germline CDR1 is MNHEY and CDR2 SVGAGI. The V and J ends lost 11 bases and 0 bases, in that order; junction bases with no gene match: 12. CDR3 length: 15 residues. CDR3 sequence reads: CAGSQGVTLNTEAFF. In DNA, the CDR3 is TGTGCCGGTTCCCAGGGGGTGACCTTGAACACTGAAGCTTTCTTT.

The rearrangement links TRBV24-1 to TRBJ2-1, with 10 bases fitting TRBD1. This CDR3 spans 17 amino acids. Per the germline V gene, CDR1 is KGHDR and CDR2 is SFDVKD. The trim removed 4 bases at V and 0 bases at J, leaving 5 bases unmatched. CDR3 region: CATSDRDRGLSYNEQFF. CDR3 DNA sequence: TGTGCCACCAGTGACCGGGACAGGGGACTCTCCTACAATGAGCAGTTCTTC.